The TCR beta chain under discussion was sequenced for a study of PD-1 blockade in mismatch repair-deficient tumors. Study summary: Patients had about a dozen mismatch repair-deficient cancer types, all previously treated and progressing. Study-wide results and caveats: Tumor-resident clones, often undetectable pretreatment in blood, expanded then contracted after pembrolizumab.

Remarks on this clone: Its antigen remains unidentified.

Sequenced by immunoSEQ multiplex PCR; TCRdb stores in-frame clones only, minus some. The sample carries roughly 49,000 clones, over 60% recorded once. Every patient had mismatch repair deficiency by PCR or immunohistochemistry. This specimen was PBMCs, taken before pembrolizumab treatment. This TCR derives from an adult with mismatch repair-deficient cancer.

The CDR3 loop reads CASSSPPGWGNNEQFF. As DNA, the CDR3 is TGTGCCAGCAGCTCTCCGCCCGGGTGGGGGAACAATGAGCAGTTCTTC. The chain is built from TRBV7-8 and TRBJ2-1; D possibly uses TRBD1 or TRBD2 (5 bases each). The germline V gene has CDR1 SGHVS and CDR2 FQNEAQ. V lost 4 bases and J 5 bases, leaving 18 bases between the germline ends. This CDR3 is built from 16 residues.